There are many counts of the clone carrying this TCR beta chain. Its specificity is unknown. The data were obtained in a study of early T cells in non-severe SARS-CoV-2 infection. Study overall: It was bulk RNA from unsorted whole blood that was sequenced, and the chains were unpaired.

Points from the study as a whole: Matching with VDJdb favored anti-spike CD8 responses (missing private and CD4 specificities).

The CDR3 runs to 14 residues. The germline V and J ends were trimmed by 3 bases and 1 base, with 9 bases remaining between them. Individual cDNA molecules were tagged with unique molecular identifiers, the study reported. One entry per CDR3 protein results from TCRdb running MiXCR on the 5' RACE reads. The sample records 30,000 to 45,000 distinct CDR3 sequences, 5.8% being singletons. The chain recombines TRBV12-3 or TRBV12-4 with TRBJ1-1, with D uncertain. Sequencing input: whole blood. This clonotype was sampled from an adult who was a healthcare worker with PCR-confirmed SARS-CoV-2 infection or an uninfected control (not recorded which). The CDR3 sequence: CASSFTYQNTEAFF. The CDR3 DNA follows: TGTGCCAGCAGTTTTACATACCAGAACACTGAAGCTTTCTTT.